The subject of this entry is one TCR beta chain. The sample belongs to a study of blood T cell repertoires in COVID-19. As for the study in general: The analysed material was cDNA or gDNA that came from T cells, B-cell-depleted T cells, or PBMCs.

Germline-derived CDR1 and CDR2 are MGHRA and YSYEKL. V gave up 0 bases and J gave up 5 bases; unmatched junction bases: 5. This CDR3 has 15 amino acids. In the original processing: The assay estimated nucleated cells by amplifying reference gene primers. Using immunoSEQ multiplex PCR, the repertoire was profiled, and TCRdb retains in-frame clones only, with some absent. The DNA was the basis for D and trimming; V, J and clone size are from that table. The sample has some 190,000 clones; 70% to 90% are singletons. The receptor comes from a man aged 60-69 years with acute or convalescent COVID-19. The rearrangement joins TRBV4-1 to TRBJ2-5; 8 nucleotides line up with TRBD1. Sequencing was carried out using peripheral blood. CDR3 loop: CASSQDDRGSETQYF. DNA of the CDR3: TGCGCCAGCAGCCAAGATGACAGGGGATCGGAGACCCAGTACTTC.